The next 6 T cell receptor beta chains were all read from a single sample in a study of follicular helper T cells after annual influenza vaccination. Here immunoSEQ multiplex PCR was the method, and the copy in TCRdb shows in-frame clones only, minus some. The sample yields thousands of clones, more than 65% seen once. Time point reported: 2014-2015 season, pre-vaccination. The material sequenced was CXCR5+ CD38- circulating T follicular helper cells from blood, taken on the day of influenza vaccination. As for subset: circulating Tfh, non-naive CD4+CXCR5+PD-1+ (ICOS+CD38+ or ICOS-CD38-). Every receptor here comes from an adult who received the influenza vaccine.

The chain links TRBV4-3 to TRBJ2-5; TRBD2 is a possible D gene (6 bases). Germline V CDR1 and CDR2: LGHNA, YSLEER. The CDR3 sequence is 14 residues long. Trimming took off 0 bases at V and 5 bases at J, with 10 bases between the two ends. CDR3 residues: CASSQEWRDETQYF. Here the CDR3 DNA reads TGCGCCAGCAGCCAAGAATGGAGGGATGAGACCCAGTACTTC.

The gene calls are TRBV2 and TRBJ2-3; D not certain. This CDR3 spans 14 amino acids. V was trimmed by 3 bases and J by 1 base, leaving 8 bases between them. From germline, CDR1 is SNHLY and CDR2 FYNNEI. CDR3: CASSDGRGTDTQYF. The DNA of the CDR3 is TGTGCCAGCAGTGATGGTCGGGGCACAGATACGCAGTATTTT.

CDR3 sequence (DNA): TGTGCCAGCAGCTTGGGACACACGAACCACTGGGATGGCTACACCTTC. Amino acid sequence: CASSLGHTNHWDGYTF. This rearrangement joins TRBV7-9 to TRBJ1-2; D may be TRBD1 (6 bases). The CDR3 is 16 amino acids. Germline V gene lookup returns CDR1 SEHNR and CDR2 FQNEAQ (reference sequence). The ends were cut back, 3 bases at V and 6 bases at J, with 20 bases in the middle. The full variable domain, with the rest looked up from reference TRBV7-9 and TRBJ1-2, is DTGVSQNPRHKITKRGQNVTFRCDPISEHNRLYWYRQTLGQGPEFLTYFQNEAQLEKSRLLSDRFSAERPKGSFSTLEIQRTEQGDSAMYLCASSLGHTNHWDGYTFGSGTRLTVV.

The chain is built from TRBV28 and TRBJ1-2, with D unclear. The CDR3 sequence is 14 residues long. The V end lost 4 bases, the J end lost 0 bases, and 9 bases lay between the germline ends. Germline CDR1 MDHEN, CDR2 SYDVKM. CDR3 DNA sequence: TGTGCCAGCAGTTATGGGTATTCTAACTATGGCTACACCTTC. Translated, it gives CASSYGYSNYGYTF.

The chain combines TRBV11-2 with TRBJ2-5; tentatively, D is TRBD1 (6 bases). The CDR3 loop spans 14 amino acids. The V end lost 0 bases, the J end lost 4 bases, and 9 bases lay between the germline ends. Germline V gene data show CDR1 as SGHAT and CDR2 as FQNNGV. The CDR3 here is CASSLERGRETQYF. The CDR3 region has the DNA TGTGCCAGCAGCTTAGAAAGGGGGAGAGAGACCCAGTACTTC.

The rearrangement joins TRBV30 to TRBJ1-5, with TRBD1 as a possible D gene (5 bases). The CDR3 is 20 amino acids. Trimming removed 0 bases at V and 2 bases at J, with 26 bases between. Looked up from germline, CDR1 is GTSNPN and CDR2 is SVGIG (reference sequence). DNA of the CDR3: TGTGCCTGGAGTGTACGGTCGGGAGGGTTTGGACAAATTGGCAATCAGCCCCAGCATTTT. It specifies CAWSVRSGGFGQIGNQPQHF.